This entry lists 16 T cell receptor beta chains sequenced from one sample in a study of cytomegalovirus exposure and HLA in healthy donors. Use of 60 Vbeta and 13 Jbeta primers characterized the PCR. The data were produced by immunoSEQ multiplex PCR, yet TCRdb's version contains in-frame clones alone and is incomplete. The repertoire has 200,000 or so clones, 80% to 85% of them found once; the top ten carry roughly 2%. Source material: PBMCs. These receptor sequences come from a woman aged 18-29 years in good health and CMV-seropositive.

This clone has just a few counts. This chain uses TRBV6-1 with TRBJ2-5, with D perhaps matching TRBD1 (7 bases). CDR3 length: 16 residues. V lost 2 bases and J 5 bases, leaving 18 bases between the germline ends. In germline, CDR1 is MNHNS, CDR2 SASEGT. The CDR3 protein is CASSERRGAGGETQYF. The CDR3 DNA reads TGTGCCAGCAGTGAAAGGAGAGGAGCAGGGGGGGAGACCCAGTACTTC.

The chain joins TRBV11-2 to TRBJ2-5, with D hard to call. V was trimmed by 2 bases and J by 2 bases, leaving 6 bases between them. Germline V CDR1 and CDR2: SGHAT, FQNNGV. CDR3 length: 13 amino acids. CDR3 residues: CASSLFRQETQYF. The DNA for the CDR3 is TGTGCCAGCAGCTTATTTCGGCAAGAGACCCAGTACTTC.

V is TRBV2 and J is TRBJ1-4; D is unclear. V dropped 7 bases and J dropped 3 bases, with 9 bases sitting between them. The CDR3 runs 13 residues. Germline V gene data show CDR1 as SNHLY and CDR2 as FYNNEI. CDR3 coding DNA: TGTGCCAGCAACGAGTTGGCTAATGAAAAACTGTTTTTT. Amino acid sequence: CASNELANEKLFF.

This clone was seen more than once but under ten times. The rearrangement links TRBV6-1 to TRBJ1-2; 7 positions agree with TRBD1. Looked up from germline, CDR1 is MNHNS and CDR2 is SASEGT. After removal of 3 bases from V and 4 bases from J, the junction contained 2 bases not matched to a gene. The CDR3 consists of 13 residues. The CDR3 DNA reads TGTGCCAGCAGTGAGACAGGGTTCTATGGCTACACCTTC. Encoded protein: CASSETGFYGYTF.

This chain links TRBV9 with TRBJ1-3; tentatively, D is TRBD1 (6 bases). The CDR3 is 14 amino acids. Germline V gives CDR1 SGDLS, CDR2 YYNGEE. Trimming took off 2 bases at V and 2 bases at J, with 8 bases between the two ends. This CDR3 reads CASSVQGPGNTIYF. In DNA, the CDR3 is TGTGCCAGCAGCGTTCAGGGGCCTGGAAACACCATATATTTT.

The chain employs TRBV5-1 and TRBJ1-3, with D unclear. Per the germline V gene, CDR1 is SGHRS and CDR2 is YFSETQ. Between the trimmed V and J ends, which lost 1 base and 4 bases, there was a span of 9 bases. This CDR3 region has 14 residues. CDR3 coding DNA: TGCGCCAGCAGCTTGAACGGAGACGGAAACACCATATATTTT. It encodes CASSLNGDGNTIYF.

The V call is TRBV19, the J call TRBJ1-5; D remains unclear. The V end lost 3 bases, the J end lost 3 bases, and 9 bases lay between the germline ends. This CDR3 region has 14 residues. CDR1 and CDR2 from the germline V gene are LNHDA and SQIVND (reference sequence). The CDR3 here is CASSIIGDNQPQHF. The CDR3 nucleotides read TGTGCCAGTAGTATTATAGGAGACAATCAGCCCCAGCATTTT.

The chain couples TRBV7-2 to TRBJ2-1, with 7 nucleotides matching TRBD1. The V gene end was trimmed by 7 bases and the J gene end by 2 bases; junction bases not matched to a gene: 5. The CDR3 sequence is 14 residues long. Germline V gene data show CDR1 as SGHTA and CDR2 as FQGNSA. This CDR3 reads CASTHGQAYNEQFF. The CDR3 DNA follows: TGTGCCAGCACCCACGGACAGGCCTACAATGAGCAGTTCTTC.

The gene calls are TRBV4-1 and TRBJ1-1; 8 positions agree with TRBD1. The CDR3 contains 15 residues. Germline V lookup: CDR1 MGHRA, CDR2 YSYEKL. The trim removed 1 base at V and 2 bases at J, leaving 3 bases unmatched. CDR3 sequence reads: CASSQVTGVNTEAFF. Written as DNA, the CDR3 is TGCGCCAGCAGCCAAGTGACAGGGGTCAACACTGAAGCTTTCTTT.

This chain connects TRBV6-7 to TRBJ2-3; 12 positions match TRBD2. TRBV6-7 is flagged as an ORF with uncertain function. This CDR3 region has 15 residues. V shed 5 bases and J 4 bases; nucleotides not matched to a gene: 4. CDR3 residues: CASSPSGGASDTQYF. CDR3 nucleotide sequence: TGTGCCAGCAGTCCTAGCGGGGGGGCCTCAGATACGCAGTATTTT.

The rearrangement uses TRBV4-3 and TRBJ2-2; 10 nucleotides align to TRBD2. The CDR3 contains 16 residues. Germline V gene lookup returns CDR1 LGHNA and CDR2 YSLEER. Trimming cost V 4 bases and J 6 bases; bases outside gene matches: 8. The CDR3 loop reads CASSLKAGGRAGELFF. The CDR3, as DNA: TGCGCCAGCAGCCTAAAAGCGGGGGGGCGCGCCGGGGAGCTGTTTTTT.

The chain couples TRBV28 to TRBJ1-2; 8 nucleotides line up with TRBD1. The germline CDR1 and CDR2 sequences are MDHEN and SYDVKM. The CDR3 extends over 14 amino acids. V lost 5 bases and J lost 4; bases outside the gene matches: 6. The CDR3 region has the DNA TGTGCCAGCAGTCTGGCTACAGGGGGCTATGGCTACACCTTC. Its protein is CASSLATGGYGYTF.

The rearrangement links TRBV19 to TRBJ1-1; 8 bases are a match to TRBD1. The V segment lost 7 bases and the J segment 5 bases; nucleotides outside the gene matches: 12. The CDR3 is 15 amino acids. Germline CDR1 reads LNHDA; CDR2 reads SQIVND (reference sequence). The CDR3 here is CASNWGSGGLTEAFF. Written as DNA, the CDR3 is TGTGCCAGTAACTGGGGTTCAGGGGGCCTGACTGAAGCTTTCTTT.

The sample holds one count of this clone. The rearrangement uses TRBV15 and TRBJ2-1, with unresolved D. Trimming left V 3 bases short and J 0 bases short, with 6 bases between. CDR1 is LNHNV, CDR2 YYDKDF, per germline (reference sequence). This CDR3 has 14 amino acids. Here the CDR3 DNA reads TGTGCCACCAGCAGCGCCGGCTCCTACAATGAGCAGTTCTTC. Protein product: CATSSAGSYNEQFF.

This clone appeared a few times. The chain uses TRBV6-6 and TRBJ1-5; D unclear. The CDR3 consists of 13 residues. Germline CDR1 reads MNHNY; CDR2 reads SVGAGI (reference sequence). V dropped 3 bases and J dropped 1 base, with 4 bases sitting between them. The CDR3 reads CASSYSSNQPQHF. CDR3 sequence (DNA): TGTGCCAGCAGTTATTCAAGCAATCAGCCCCAGCATTTT.

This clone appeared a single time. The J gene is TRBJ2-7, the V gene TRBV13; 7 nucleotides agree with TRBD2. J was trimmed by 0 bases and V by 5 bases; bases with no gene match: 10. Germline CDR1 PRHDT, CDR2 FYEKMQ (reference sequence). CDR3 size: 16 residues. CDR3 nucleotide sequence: TGTGCCAGCAGCCCCGCCGGGGGGACCACCTCCTACGAGCAGTACTTC. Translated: CASSPAGGTTSYEQYF.